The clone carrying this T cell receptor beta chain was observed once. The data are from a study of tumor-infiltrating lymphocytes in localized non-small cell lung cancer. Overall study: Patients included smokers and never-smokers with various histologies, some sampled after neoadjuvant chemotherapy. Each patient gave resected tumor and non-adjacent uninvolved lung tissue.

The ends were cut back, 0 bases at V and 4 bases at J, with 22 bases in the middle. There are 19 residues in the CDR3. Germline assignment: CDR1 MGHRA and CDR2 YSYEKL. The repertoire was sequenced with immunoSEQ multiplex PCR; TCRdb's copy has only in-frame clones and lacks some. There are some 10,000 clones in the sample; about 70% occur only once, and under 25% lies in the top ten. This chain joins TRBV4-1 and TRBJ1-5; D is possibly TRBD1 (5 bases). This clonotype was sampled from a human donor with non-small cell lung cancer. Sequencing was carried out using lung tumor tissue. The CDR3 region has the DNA TGCGCCAGCAGCCAAGATTTTGGGGCGGTAACGGACAAAAATCAGCCCCAGCATTTT. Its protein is CASSQDFGAVTDKNQPQHF.